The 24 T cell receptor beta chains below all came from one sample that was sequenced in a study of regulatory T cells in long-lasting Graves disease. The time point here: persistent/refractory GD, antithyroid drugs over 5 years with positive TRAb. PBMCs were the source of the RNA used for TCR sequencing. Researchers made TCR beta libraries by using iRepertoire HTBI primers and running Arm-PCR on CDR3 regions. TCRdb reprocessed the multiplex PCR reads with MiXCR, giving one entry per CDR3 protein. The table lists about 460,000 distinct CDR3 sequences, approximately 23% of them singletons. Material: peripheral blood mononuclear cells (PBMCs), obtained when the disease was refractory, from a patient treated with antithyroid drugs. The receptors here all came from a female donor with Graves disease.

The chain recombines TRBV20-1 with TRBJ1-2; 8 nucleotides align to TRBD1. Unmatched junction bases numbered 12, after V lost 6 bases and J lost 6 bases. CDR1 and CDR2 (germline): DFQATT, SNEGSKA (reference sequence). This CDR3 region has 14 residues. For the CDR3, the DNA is TGCAGTGCGGCGGACAGGGATTTCTATGATGGCTACACCTTC. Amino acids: CSAADRDFYDGYTF.

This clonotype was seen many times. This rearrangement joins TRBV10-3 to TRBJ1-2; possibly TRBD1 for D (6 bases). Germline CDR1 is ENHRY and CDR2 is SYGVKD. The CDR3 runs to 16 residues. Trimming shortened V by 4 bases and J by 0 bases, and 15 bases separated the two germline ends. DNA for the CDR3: TGTGCCATCAGTGGCGTATGGACAGAAGCTAACTATGGCTACACCTTC. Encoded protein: CAISGVWTEANYGYTF.

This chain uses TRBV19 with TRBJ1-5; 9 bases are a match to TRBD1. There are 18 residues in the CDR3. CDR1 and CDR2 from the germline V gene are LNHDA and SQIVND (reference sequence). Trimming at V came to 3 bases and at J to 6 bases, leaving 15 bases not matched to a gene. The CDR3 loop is CASSMAILSDRGGQPQHF. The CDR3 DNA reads TGTGCCAGTAGTATGGCCATCCTTTCGGACAGGGGCGGTCAGCCCCAGCATTTT.

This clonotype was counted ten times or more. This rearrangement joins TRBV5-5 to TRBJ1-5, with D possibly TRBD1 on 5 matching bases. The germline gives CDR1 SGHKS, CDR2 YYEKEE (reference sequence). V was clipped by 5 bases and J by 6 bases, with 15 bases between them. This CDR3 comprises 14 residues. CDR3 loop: CASRLPGTGQPQHF. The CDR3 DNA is TGTGCCAGCAGACTCCCGGGGACGGGTCAGCCCCAGCATTTT. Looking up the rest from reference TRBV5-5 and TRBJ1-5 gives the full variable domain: DAGVTQSPTHLIKTRGQQVTLRCSPISGHKSVSWYQQVLGQGPQFIFQYYEKEERGRGNFPDRFSARQFPNYSSELNVNALLLGDSALYLCASRLPGTGQPQHFGDGTRLSIL.

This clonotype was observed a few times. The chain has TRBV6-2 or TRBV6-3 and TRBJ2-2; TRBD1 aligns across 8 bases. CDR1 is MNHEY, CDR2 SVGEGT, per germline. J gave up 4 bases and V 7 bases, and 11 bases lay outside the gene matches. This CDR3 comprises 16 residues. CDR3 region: CASTLWTGSSTGELFF. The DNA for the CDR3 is TGTGCCAGCACCCTATGGACAGGGTCGAGCACCGGGGAGCTGTTTTTT.

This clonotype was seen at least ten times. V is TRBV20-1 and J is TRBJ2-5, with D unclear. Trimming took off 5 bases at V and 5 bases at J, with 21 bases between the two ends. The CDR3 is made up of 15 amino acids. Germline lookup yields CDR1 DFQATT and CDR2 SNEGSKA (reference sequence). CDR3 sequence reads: CSAQRFERLWETQYF. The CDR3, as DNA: TGCAGTGCTCAGCGATTCGAACGGTTATGGGAGACCCAGTACTTC.

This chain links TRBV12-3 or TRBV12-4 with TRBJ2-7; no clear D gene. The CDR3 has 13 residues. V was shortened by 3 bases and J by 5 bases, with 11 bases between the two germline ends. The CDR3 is CASSFPVRHEQYF. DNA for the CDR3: TGTGCCAGCAGTTTCCCAGTCCGGCACGAGCAGTACTTC.

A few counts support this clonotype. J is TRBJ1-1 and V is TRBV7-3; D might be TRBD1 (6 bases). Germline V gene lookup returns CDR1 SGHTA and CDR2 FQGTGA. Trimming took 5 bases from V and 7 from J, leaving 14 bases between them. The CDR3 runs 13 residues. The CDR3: CASSRGGVFEAFF. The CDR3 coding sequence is TGTGCCAGCAGCCGAGGGGGTGTTTTTGAAGCTTTCTTT.

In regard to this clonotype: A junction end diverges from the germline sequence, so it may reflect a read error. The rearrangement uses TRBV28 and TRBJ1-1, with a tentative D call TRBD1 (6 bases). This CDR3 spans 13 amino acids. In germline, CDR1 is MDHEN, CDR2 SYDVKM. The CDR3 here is CVSSLEGGTEAFF. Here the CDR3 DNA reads TGTGTCAGCAGTTTAGAGGGGGGAACTGAAGCTTTCTTT.

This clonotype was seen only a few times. The CDR3 coding sequence is TGTGCCAGCAGCGTAGAAGATATCAGGGAGCCCCAGCATTTT. It translates to CASSVEDIREPQHF. J is TRBJ1-5 and V is TRBV9; weak D call: TRBD1 (5 bases). V was pared by 0 bases and J by 8 bases, with 12 bases between. This CDR3 region has 14 residues. The germline CDR1 and CDR2 sequences are SGDLS and YYNGEE.

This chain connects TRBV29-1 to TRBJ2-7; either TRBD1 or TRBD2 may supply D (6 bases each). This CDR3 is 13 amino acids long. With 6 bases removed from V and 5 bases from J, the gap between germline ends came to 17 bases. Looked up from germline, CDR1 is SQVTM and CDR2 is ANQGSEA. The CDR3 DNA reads TGCAGCGTCACAAGGACCGGGGGCGACGAGCAGTACTTC. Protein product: CSVTRTGGDEQYF.

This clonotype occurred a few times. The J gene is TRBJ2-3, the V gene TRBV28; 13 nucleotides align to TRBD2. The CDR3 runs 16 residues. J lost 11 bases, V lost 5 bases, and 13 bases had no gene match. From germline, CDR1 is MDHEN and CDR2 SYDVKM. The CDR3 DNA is TGTGCCAGCAGTCCCGGGACTAGCGGGGCTAGGGGGAGGCAGTATTTT. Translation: CASSPGTSGARGRQYF. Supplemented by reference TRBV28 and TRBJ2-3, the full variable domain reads DVKVTQSSRYLVKRTGEKVFLECVQDMDHENMFWYRQDPGLGLRLIYFSYDVKMKEKGDIPEGYSVSREKKERFSLILESASTNQTSMYLCASSPGTSGARGRQYFGPGTRLTVL.

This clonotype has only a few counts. CDR3 DNA: TGTGCCAGCAGTTATGACAGGAACCACCTCGGGGAGCAGTACTTC. Its protein is CASSYDRNHLGEQYF. The chain uses TRBV6-2 or TRBV6-3 and TRBJ2-7; maybe TRBD1 (6 bases). The germline gives CDR1 MNHEY, CDR2 SVGEGT. This CDR3 is built from 15 residues. The germline V and J ends were trimmed by 3 bases and 7 bases, with 19 bases remaining between them.

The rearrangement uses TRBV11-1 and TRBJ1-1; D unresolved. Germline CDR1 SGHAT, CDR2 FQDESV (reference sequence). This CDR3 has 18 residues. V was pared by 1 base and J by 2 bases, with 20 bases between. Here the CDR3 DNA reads TGTGCCAGCAGCTTAGTAGGTGGCAGGTTTCTCGGTAACACTGAAGCTTTCTTT. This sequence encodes CASSLVGGRFLGNTEAFF.

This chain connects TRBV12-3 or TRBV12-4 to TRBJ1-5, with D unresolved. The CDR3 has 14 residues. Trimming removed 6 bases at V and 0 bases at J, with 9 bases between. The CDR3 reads CASSPTISNQPQHF. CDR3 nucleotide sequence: TGTGCCAGCAGCCCCACGATTAGCAATCAGCCCCAGCATTTT.

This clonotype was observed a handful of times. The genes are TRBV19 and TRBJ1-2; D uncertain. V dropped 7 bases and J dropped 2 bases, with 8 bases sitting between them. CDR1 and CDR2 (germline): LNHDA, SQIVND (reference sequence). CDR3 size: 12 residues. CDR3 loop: CASMDGNYGYTF. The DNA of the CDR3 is TGTGCCAGTATGGACGGGAACTATGGCTACACCTTC. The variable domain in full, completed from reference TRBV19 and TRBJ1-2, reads DGGITQSPKYLFRKEGQNVTLSCEQNLNHDAMYWYRQDPGQGLRLIYYSQIVNDFQKGDIAEGYSVSREKKESFPLTVTSAQKNPTAFYLCASMDGNYGYTFGSGTRLTVV.

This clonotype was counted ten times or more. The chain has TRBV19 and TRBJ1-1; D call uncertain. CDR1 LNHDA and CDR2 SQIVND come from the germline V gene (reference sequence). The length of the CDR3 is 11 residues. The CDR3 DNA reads TGTGCAGTAGCCCGATCCACTGAAGCTTTCTTT. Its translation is CAVARSTEAFF.

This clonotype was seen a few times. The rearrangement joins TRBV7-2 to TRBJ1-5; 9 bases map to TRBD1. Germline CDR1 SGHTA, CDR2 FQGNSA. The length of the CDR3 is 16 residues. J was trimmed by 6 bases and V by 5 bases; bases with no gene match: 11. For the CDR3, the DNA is TGTGCCAGCAGCCCTGGACAGGGGATCATAGGTCAGCCCCAGCATTTT. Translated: CASSPGQGIIGQPQHF. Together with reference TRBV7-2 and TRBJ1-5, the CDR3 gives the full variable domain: GAGVSQSPSNKVTEKGKDVELRCDPISGHTALYWYRQSLGQGLEFLIYFQGNSAPDKSGLPSDRFSAERTGGSVSTLTIQRTQQEDSAVYLCASSPGQGIIGQPQHFGDGTRLSIL.

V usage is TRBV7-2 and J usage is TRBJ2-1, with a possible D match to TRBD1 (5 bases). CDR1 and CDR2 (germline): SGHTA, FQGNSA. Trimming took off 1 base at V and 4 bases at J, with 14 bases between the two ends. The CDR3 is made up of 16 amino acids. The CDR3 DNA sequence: TGTGCCAGCAGCTTAGAGCCAGGGCTGAATTACAATGAGCAGTTCTTC. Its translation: CASSLEPGLNYNEQFF.

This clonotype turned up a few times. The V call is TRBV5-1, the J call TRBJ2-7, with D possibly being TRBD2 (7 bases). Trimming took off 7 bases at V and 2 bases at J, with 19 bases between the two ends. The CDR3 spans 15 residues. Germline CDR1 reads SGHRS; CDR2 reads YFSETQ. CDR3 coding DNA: TGCGCCAGCCATACTGGGGGGGCGAACGCCTACGAGCAGTACTTC. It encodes CASHTGGANAYEQYF.

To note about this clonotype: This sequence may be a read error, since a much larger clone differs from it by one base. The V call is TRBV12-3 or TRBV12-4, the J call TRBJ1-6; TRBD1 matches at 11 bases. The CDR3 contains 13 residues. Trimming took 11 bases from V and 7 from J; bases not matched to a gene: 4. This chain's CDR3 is CAAGTGGNSPLHF. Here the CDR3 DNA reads TGTGCCGCCGGGACAGGGGGAAATTCACCCCTCCACTTT.

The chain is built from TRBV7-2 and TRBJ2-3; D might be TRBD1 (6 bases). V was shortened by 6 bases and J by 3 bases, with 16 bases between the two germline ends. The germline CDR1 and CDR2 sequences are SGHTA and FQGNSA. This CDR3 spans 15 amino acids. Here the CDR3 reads CASRATGSRTDTQYF. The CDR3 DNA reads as TGTGCCAGCAGGGCCACAGGGAGCCGGACAGATACGCAGTATTTT.

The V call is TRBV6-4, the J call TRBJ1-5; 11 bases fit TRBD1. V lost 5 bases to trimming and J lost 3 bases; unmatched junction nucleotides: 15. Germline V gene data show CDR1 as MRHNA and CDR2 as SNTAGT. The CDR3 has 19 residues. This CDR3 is CASSYSPRTGGENNQPQHF. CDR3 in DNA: TGTGCCAGCAGTTATTCCCCGCGGACAGGGGGCGAGAACAATCAGCCCCAGCATTTT.

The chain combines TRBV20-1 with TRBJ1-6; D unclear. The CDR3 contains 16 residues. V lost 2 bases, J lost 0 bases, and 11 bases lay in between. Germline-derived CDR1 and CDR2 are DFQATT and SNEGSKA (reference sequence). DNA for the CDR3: TGCAGTGCTAGACGGCTTAGGAGCTCCTATAATTCACCCCTCCACTTT. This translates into CSARRLRSSYNSPLHF.